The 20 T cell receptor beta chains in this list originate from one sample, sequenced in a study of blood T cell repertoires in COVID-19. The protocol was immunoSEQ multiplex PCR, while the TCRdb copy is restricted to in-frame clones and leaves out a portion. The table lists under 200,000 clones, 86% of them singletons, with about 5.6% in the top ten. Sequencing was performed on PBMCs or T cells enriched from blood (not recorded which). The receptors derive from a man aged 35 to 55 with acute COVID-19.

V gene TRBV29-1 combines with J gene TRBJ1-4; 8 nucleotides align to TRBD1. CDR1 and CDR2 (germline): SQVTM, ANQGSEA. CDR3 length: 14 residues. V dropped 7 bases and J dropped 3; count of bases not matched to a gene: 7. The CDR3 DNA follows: TGCAGCGCCCTCCCGGGACAGGCTAATGAAAAACTGTTTTTT. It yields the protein CSALPGQANEKLFF.

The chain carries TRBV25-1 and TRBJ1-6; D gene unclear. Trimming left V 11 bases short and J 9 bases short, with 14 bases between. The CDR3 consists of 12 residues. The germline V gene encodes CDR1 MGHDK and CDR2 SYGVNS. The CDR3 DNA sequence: TGTGCCTCCGAGGGCAGAAGTTCACCCCTCCACTTT. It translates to CASEGRSSPLHF.

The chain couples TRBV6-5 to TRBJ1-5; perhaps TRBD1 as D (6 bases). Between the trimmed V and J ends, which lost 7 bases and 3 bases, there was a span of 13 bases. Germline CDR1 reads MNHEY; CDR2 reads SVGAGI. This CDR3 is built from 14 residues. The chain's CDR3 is CASTTGFINQPQHF. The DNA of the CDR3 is TGTGCCAGCACCACAGGGTTTATCAATCAGCCCCAGCATTTT.

The DNA for the CDR3 is TGTGCCAGCAGTACTATATTGGGCAGGAGGGGAGGCTACGAGCAGTACTTC. Its translation: CASSTILGRRGGYEQYF. This chain connects TRBV28 to TRBJ2-7, with a possible D match to TRBD2 (6 bases). Trimming shortened V by 5 bases and J by 3 bases, and 23 bases separated the two germline ends. Germline V gene lookup returns CDR1 MDHEN and CDR2 SYDVKM. The CDR3 loop spans 17 amino acids.

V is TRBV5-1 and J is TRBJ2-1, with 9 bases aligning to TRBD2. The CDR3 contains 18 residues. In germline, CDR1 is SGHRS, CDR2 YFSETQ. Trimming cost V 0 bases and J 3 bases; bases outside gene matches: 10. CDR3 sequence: CASSLGYSSGRIYNEQFF. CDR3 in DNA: TGCGCCAGCAGCTTGGGTTATTCGAGCGGGAGGATCTACAATGAGCAGTTCTTC.

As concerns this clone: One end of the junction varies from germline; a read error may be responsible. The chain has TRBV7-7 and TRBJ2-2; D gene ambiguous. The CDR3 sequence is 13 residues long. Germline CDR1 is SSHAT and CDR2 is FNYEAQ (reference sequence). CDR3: CASSLGHTGELFF. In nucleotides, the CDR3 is TGTGCTAGCAGCTTAGGGCACACCGGGGAGCTGTTTTTT.

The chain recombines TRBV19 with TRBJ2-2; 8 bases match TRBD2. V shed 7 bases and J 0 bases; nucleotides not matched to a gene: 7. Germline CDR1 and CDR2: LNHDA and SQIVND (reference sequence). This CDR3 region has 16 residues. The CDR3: CASTPLAVSNTGELFF. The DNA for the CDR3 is TGTGCCAGTACCCCACTAGCGGTTTCGAACACCGGGGAGCTGTTTTTT.

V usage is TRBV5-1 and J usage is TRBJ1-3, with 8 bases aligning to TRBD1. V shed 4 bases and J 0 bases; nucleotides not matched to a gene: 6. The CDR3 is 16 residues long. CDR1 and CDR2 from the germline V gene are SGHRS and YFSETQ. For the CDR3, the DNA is TGCGCCAGCAGCGAAGGGACAGGCAACTCTGGAAACACCATATATTTT. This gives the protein CASSEGTGNSGNTIYF.

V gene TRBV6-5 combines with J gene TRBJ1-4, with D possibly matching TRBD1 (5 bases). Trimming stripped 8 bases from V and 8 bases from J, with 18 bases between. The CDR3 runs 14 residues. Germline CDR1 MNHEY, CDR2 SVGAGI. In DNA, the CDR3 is TGTGCCAGCGGAAACCGGGACTTCGGGGAAAAACTGTTTTTT. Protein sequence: CASGNRDFGEKLFF.

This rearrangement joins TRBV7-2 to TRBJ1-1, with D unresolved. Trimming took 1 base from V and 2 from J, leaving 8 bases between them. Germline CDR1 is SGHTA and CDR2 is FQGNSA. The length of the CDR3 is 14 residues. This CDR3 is CASSLVSDNTEAFF. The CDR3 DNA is TGTGCCAGCAGCTTAGTGAGTGATAACACTGAAGCTTTCTTT.

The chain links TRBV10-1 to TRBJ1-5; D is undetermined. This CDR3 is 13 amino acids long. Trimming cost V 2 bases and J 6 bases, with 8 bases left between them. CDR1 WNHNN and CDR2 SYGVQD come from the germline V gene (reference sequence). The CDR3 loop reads CASSETSGQPQHF. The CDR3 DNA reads TGCGCCAGCAGTGAGACAAGTGGTCAGCCCCAGCATTTT.

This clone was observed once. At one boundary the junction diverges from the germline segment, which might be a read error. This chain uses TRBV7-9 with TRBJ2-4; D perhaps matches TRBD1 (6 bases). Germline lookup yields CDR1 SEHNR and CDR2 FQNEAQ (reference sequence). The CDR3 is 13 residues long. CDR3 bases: TGTGCCAGCAGCTTAAGTATGGGGCAGGGGTGGAACTTC. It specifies CASSLSMGQGWNF. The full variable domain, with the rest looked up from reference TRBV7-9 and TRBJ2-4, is DTGVSQNPRHKITKRGQNVTFRCDPISEHNRLYWYRQTLGQGPEFLTYFQNEAQLEKSRLLSDRFSAERPKGSFSTLEIQRTEQGDSAMYLCASSLSMGQGWNFGAGTRLSVL.

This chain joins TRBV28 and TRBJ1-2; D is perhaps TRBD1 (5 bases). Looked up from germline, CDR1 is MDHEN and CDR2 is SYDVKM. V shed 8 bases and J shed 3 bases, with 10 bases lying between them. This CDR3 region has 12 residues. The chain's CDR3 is CASARDYYGYTF. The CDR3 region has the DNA TGTGCCAGCGCCAGGGACTACTATGGCTACACCTTC.

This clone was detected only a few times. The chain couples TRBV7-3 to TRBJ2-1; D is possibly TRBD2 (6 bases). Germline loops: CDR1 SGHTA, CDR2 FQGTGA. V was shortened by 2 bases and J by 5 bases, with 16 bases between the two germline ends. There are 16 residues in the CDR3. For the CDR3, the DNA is TGTGCCAGCAGCTTAGGCAGGGACCGACTAGACAATGAGCAGTTCTTC. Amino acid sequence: CASSLGRDRLDNEQFF.

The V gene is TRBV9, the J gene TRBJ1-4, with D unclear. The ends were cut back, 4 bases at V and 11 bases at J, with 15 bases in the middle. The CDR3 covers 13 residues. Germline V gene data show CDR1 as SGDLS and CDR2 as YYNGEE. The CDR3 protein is CASSSPGARKLFF. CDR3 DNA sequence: TGTGCCAGCAGCTCTCCGGGAGCAAGGAAACTGTTTTTT.

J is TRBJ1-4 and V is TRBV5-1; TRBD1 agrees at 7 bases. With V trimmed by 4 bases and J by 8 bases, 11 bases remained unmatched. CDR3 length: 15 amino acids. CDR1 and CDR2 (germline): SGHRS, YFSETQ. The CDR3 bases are TGCGCCAGCAGCCAAGGGACAGTGGCTTTGGAAAAACTGTTTTTT. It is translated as CASSQGTVALEKLFF.

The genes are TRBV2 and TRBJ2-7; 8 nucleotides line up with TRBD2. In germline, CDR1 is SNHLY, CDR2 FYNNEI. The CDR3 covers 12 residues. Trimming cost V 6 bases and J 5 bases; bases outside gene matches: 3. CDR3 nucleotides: TGTGCCAGCAGCGGGGGGGGCAACGAGCAGTACTTC. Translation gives CASSGGGNEQYF.

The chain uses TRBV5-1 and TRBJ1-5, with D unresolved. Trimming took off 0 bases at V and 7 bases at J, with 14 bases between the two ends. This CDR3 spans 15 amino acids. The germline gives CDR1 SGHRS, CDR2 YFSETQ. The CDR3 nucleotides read TGCGCCAGCAGCTTGGGCGGCGGGTCGGAACAGCCCCAGCATTTT. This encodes CASSLGGGSEQPQHF.

The CDR3 DNA is TGCGCCAGCAGCGCAGGACTGGCATCTACCACTGAAGCTTTCTTT. It is translated as CASSAGLASTTEAFF. This chain uses TRBV5-1 with TRBJ1-1; D gene uncertain. The CDR3 spans 15 residues. Germline V gene sequence: CDR1 SGHRS, CDR2 YFSETQ. V was trimmed by 4 bases and J by 4 bases, leaving 17 bases between them.

The CDR3 region is CASSIDLRRSSIHF. DNA of the CDR3: TGTGCCAGTAGTATAGATCTACGTCGGTCGTCAATCCACTTT. The J gene is TRBJ1-6, the V gene TRBV19; the D is unclear. The V end was cut by 0 bases, the J end by 17 bases, with 17 bases between. There are 14 residues in the CDR3. Germline V CDR1 and CDR2: LNHDA, SQIVND (reference sequence).